The 3 T cell receptor beta chains below all came from one sample that was sequenced in a study of shared clonotypes between healthy human individuals. Profiled with immunoSEQ multiplex PCR; TCRdb holds only in-frame clones, not every one. The sample carries roughly 1 million clones, roughly 75% recorded once. The sequenced sample was memory CD4+ T cells sorted from blood. Indicated subset: CD45RA-negative fraction. Receptors originate from a man younger than 35 in good health.

This clone has at least ten counts. The chain recombines TRBV28 with TRBJ2-5; possible D gene TRBD1, 5 bases. This CDR3 spans 15 amino acids. V lost 7 bases and J lost 5, with 20 bases in between. Germline assignment: CDR1 MDHEN and CDR2 SYDVKM. The CDR3 sequence is CASTPIGALSETQYF. The CDR3 DNA follows: TGTGCCAGCACGCCAATTGGGGCCCTGAGCGAGACCCAGTACTTC.

This clone was picked up many times. The V call is TRBV5-6, the J call TRBJ2-1, with 8 bases aligning to TRBD1. The germline V gene has CDR1 SGHDT and CDR2 YYEEEE. The CDR3 has 16 amino acids. V lost 4 bases, J lost 7 bases, and 13 bases stayed unmatched. This CDR3 is CASSVGWTGNLNEQFF. The CDR3 coding sequence is TGTGCCAGCAGCGTAGGATGGACAGGGAATCTAAATGAGCAGTTCTTC.

Worth noting for this clone: This sample also contains other DNA sequences that code for the same CDR3. V and J are TRBV5-1 and TRBJ2-5; the match to TRBD1 covers 9 bases. The CDR3 loop spans 15 amino acids. CDR1 and CDR2 (germline): SGHRS, YFSETQ. The ends lost 3 bases at V and 2 bases at J; junction bases unmatched: 5. CDR3 DNA sequence: TGCGCCAGCAGCTCGGGACAGGGTGGTCAAGAGACCCAGTACTTC. Translated: CASSSGQGGQETQYF.